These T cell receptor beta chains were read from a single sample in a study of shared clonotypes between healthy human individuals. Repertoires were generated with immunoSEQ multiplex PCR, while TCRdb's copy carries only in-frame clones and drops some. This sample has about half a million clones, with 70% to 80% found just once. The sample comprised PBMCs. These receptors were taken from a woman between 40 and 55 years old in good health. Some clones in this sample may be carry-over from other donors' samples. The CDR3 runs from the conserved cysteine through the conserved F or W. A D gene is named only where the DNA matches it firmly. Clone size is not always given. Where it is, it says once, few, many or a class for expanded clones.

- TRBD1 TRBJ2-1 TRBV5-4 CASSSDRYFPSEQFF TGTGCCAGCAGCTCGGACAGGTACTTCCCTAGCGAGCAGTTCTTC
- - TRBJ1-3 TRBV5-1 CASSPEGGLPGNTIYF TGCGCCAGCAGCCCCGAGGGGGGGCTCCCTGGAAACACCATATATTTT
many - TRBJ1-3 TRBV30 CAWKKSRDTVVGNTIYF TGTGCCTGGAAAAAATCAAGGGACACTGTTGTTGGAAACACCATATATTTT
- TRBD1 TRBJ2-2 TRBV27 CASQPRDRYTGELFF TGTGCCAGCCAGCCCAGGGACAGATACACCGGGGAGCTGTTTTTT
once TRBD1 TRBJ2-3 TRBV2 CASSPWTGGTDTQYF TGTGCCAGCAGCCCCTGGACAGGGGGGACAGATACGCAGTATTTT
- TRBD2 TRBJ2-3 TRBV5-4 CASSLAEGGRTDTQYF TGTGCCAGCAGCTTGGCCGAGGGCGGGAGAACAGATACGCAGTATTTT
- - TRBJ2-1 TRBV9 CASTRDNNNEQFF TGTGCCAGCACCCGGGACAATAACAATGAGCAGTTCTTC
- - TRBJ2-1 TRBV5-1 CASSLGVGNNEQFF TGCGCCAGCAGCTTGGGCGTAGGGAACAATGAGCAGTTCTTC
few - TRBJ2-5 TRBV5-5 CASSLPPQGGIETQYF TGTGCCAGCAGCTTGCCCCCCCAGGGGGGTATAGAGACCCAGTACTTC
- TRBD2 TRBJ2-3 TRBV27 CASSSQPGTSRTDTQYF TGTGCCAGCAGTTCGCAACCCGGGACTAGTCGCACAGATACGCAGTATTTT
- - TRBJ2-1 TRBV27 CASSRHMGEQFF TGTGCCAGCAGTAGACACATGGGCGAGCAGTTCTTC
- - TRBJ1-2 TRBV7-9 CASSLSGLNYGYTF TGTGCCAGCAGCTTATCAGGGTTAAACTATGGCTACACCTTC
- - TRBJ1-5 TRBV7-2 CASSLNRGYQPQHF TGTGCCAGCAGCCTAAACAGAGGGTATCAGCCCCAGCATTTT
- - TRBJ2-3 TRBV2 CASSGLFESGTQYF TGTGCCAGCAGCGGACTTTTTGAGAGTGGTACGCAGTATTTT
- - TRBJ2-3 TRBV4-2 CASSQLDGTHTQYF TGTGCCAGCAGCCAACTGGACGGTACTCATACGCAGTATTTT
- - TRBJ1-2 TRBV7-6 CASTLLPGSDYGYTF TGTGCCAGCACCCTGTTGCCAGGGTCAGATTATGGCTACACCTTC
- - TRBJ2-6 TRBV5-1 CASSLEAGSGANVLTF TGCGCCAGCAGCTTGGAGGCCGGCTCTGGGGCCAACGTCCTGACTTTC
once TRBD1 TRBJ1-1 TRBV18 CASSPTGVNTEAFF TGTGCCAGCTCACCTACAGGGGTGAACACTGAAGCTTTCTTT
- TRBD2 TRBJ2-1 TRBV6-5 CVSSGGLAGDEQFF TGTGTCAGCAGTGGCGGACTAGCGGGAGATGAGCAGTTCTTC
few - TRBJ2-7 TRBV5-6 CASSYAAYEQYF TGTGCCAGCAGCTACGCGGCCTACGAGCAGTACTTC
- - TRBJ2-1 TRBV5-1 CASKNEFYNEQFF TGCGCCAGTAAAAACGAGTTTTACAATGAGCAGTTCTTC
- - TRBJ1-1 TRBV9 CASSAHTQRGTRMNTEAFF TGTGCCAGCAGCGCGCACACCCAGCGGGGGACTAGGATGAACACTGAAGCTTTCTTT
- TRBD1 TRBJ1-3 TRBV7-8 CASSPKDRTISGNTIYF TGTGCCAGCAGCCCTAAGGACAGGACCATCTCTGGAAACACCATATATTTT
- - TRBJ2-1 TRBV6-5 CASSYKWNNEQFF TGTGCCAGCAGTTACAAATGGAACAATGAGCAGTTCTTC
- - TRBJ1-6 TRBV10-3 CAISEGTGYSPLHF TGTGCCATCAGTGAGGGGACTGGTTATTCACCCCTCCACTTT
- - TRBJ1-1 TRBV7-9 CASSAYRVLETEAFF TGTGCCAGCAGCGCGTACAGGGTTTTGGAGACTGAAGCTTTCTTT
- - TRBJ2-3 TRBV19 CASSIGGNEGTDTQYF TGTGCCAGTAGTATAGGCGGGAACGAAGGGACAGATACGCAGTATTTT
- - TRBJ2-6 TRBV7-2 CASSLSAATSGANVLTF TGTGCCAGCAGCTTATCGGCAGCGACCTCTGGGGCCAACGTCCTGACTTTC
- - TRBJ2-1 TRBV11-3 CASSPGGEFYNEQFF TGTGCCAGCAGCCCAGGAGGGGAATTTTACAATGAGCAGTTCTTC
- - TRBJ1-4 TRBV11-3 CASLGVGARATNEKLFF TGTGCCAGCCTTGGCGTGGGGGCCCGAGCAACTAATGAAAAACTGTTTTTT
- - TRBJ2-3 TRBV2 CASASGVWTDTQYF TGTGCCAGCGCTTCGGGGGTGTGGACAGATACGCAGTATTTT
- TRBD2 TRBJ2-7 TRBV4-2 CASSQTGTSHEQYF TGTGCCAGCAGCCAAACCGGGACTAGTCACGAGCAGTACTTC
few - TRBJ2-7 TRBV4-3 CASSQDYGPSPNEQYF TGCGCCAGCAGCCAAGACTATGGACCGTCCCCTAACGAGCAGTACTTC
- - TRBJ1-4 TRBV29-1 CSVDGGGGEKLFF TGCAGCGTTGATGGGGGCGGCGGTGAAAAACTGTTTTTT
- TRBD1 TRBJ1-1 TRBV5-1 CASSSLQGTEAFF TGCGCCAGCAGCTCCTTACAGGGGACTGAAGCTTTCTTT
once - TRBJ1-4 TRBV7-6 CANSFQETTNEKLFF TGTGCCAACAGCTTTCAAGAAACAACTAATGAAAAACTGTTTTTT
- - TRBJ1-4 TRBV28 CASNFPQEKLFF TGTGCCAGCAATTTTCCTCAAGAAAAACTGTTTTTT
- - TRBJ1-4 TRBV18 CASSPGASPNEKLFF TGTGCCAGCTCACCCGGGGCCAGCCCCAATGAAAAACTGTTTTTT
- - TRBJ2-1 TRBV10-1 CASSEESSPYNEQFF TGCGCCAGCAGTGAGGAATCATCCCCCTACAATGAGCAGTTCTTC
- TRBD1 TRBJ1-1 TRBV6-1 CASRYRQGGVTEAFF TGTGCCAGCAGGTACCGACAGGGAGGGGTCACTGAAGCTTTCTTT
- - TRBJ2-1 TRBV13 CASSVENREQFF TGTGCCAGCAGCGTAGAAAACAGGGAGCAGTTCTTC
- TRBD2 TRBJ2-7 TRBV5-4 CASSSPTSRPYEQYF TGTGCCAGCAGCTCCCCGACTAGCAGACCCTACGAGCAGTACTTC
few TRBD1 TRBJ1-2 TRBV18 CASSPDRGANGYTF TGTGCCAGCTCTCCGGACAGGGGGGCGAATGGCTACACCTTC
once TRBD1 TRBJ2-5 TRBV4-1 CASSQDRGPQETQYF TGCGCCAGCAGCCAAGACAGGGGGCCCCAAGAGACCCAGTACTTC
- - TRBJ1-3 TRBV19 CASNLGNTIYF TGTGCCAGTAACCTGGGAAACACCATATATTTT
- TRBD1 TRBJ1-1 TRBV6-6 CASIPSAGGNTEAFF TGTGCCAGCATCCCCTCGGCAGGGGGCAACACTGAAGCTTTCTTT
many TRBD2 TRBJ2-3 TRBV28 CASSSVLAHTDTQYF TGTGCCAGCAGTTCGGTACTAGCGCACACAGATACGCAGTATTTT
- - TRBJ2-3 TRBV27 CASIGQTDTQYF TGTGCCAGCATTGGGCAGACAGATACGCAGTATTTT